The clone carrying this TCR beta chain turned up a few times. No antigen is known for it. The entry originates in a study of T cells after yellow fever vaccination. Study findings and constraints: Repertoires obtained by FACS sorting could include abundant clonotypes that entered as contaminants from the bulk population. Weaker overall, the secondary response nonetheless peaked faster (day 5 versus 15). Boosting was followed by the reappearance of most primary-vaccination clones (approximately 95% CD4, about 90% CD8).

Each CDR3 protein is one row after TCRdb ran MiXCR on the 5' RACE reads. This table holds 200,000 to 300,000 distinct CDR3 sequences, 10% to 15% found once. The source is a man aged 25 to 45 who received the YFV17D yellow fever vaccine. The sample in question was CD4+ T cells sorted from PBMCs, obtained 45 days after the yellow fever booster vaccination.

In DNA, the CDR3 is TGTGCCAGCAGTTACTCTGGAGTCTACGAGCAGTACTTC. Translation gives CASSYSGVYEQYF. V usage is TRBV6-6 and J usage is TRBJ2-7; no reliable D call. The CDR3 runs 13 residues. Germline values: CDR1 MNHNY, CDR2 SVGAGI (reference sequence). The V end lost 0 bases, the J end lost 3 bases, and 6 bases lay between the germline ends.